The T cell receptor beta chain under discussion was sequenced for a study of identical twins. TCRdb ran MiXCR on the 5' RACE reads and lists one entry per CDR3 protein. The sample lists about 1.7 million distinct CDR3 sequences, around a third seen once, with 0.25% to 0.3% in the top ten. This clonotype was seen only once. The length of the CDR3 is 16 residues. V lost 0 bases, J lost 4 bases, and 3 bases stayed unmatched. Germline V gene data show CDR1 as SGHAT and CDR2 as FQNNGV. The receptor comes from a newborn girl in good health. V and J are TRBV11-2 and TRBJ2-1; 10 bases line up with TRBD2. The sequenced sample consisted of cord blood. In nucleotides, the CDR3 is TGTGCCAGCAGCTTAGAAAGGACTAGCGGATACAATGAGCAGTTCTTC. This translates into CASSLERTSGYNEQFF.